Listed below are T cell receptor beta chains from one sample, sequenced in a study of blood T cell repertoires in COVID-19. Here immunoSEQ multiplex PCR was the method, and the copy in TCRdb shows in-frame clones only, minus some. The sample contains about 140,000 clones, around nine tenths of which appear only once. Specimen: peripheral blood. The receptors shown here come from a woman aged 40 to 50 with acute or convalescent COVID-19. The CDR3 runs from the conserved cysteine through the conserved F or W. A D gene is named only where the DNA matches it firmly. Expanded clones are given a class, and other clones once, few, many or no size at all.

v_call	d_call	clone_size	j_call	cdr3_aa	cdr3_nt
TRBV18	NA	NA	TRBJ2-2	CASSRANTGELFF	TGTGCCAGCTCACGAGCGAACACCGGGGAGCTGTTTTTT
TRBV20-1	NA	NA	TRBJ1-3	CSASRVSGNTIYF	TGCAGTGCCAGTCGAGTTTCTGGAAACACCATATATTTT
TRBV29-1	NA	NA	TRBJ2-7	CSALPQGKGEQYF	TGCAGCGCCCTACCGCAGGGGAAGGGGGAGCAGTACTTC
TRBV19	TRBD1	NA	TRBJ1-2	CASSIVGTGLGGYTF	TGTGCCAGTAGTATAGTTGGGACAGGGCTTGGCGGCTACACCTTC
TRBV19	NA	NA	TRBJ1-1	CASSTTPHTEAFF	TGTGCCAGTAGTACGACTCCTCACACTGAAGCTTTCTTT
TRBV6-5	NA	NA	TRBJ1-2	CASRSPGYGYTF	TGTGCCAGCAGGTCCCCAGGGTATGGCTACACCTTC
TRBV7-3	NA	NA	TRBJ2-5	CASGSGTQETQYF	TGTGCCAGCGGGTCAGGGACTCAAGAGACCCAGTACTTC
TRBV9	TRBD1	NA	TRBJ1-2	CASSGQGADGYTF	TGTGCCAGCAGCGGACAGGGGGCTGATGGCTACACCTTC
TRBV6-4	TRBD2	NA	TRBJ2-3	CASSALAGSTDTQYF	TGTGCCAGCAGTGCCCTAGCGGGAAGCACAGATACGCAGTATTTT
TRBV5-1	NA	few	TRBJ2-5	CASSLTAAQETQYF	TGCGCCAGCAGCTTAACAGCGGCCCAAGAGACCCAGTACTTC
TRBV28	NA	once	TRBJ1-3	CASRKGETGNTIYF	TGTGCCAGCAGGAAGGGAGAAACTGGAAACACCATATATTTT
TRBV19	NA	NA	TRBJ1-5	CASSIFFPGESPNQPQHF	TGTGCCAGTAGTATCTTTTTTCCCGGGGAGTCCCCTAATCAGCCCCAGCATTTT
TRBV3-1/TRBV3-2	NA	NA	TRBJ2-7	CASSRERFEQYF	TGTGCCAGCAGCCGAGAGAGATTCGAGCAGTACTTC
TRBV28	TRBD2	NA	TRBJ2-3	CASLSGGGRTDTQYF	TGTGCCAGCCTCTCCGGGGGAGGGCGCACAGATACGCAGTATTTT
TRBV19	TRBD1	NA	TRBJ1-2	CASSTGQGIYGYTF	TGTGCCAGTAGTACCGGACAGGGGATCTATGGCTACACCTTC
TRBV5-1	TRBD1	NA	TRBJ1-6	CASTATGGSPLHF	TGCGCCAGCACGGCAACAGGGGGTTCACCCCTCCACTTT
TRBV19	NA	NA	TRBJ1-1	CASSIREKLDTEAFF	TGTGCCAGTAGTATTCGAGAGAAATTAGACACTGAAGCTTTCTTT
TRBV7-9	TRBD2	NA	TRBJ2-5	CASSFGGGAVVETQYF	TGTGCCAGCAGCTTCGGCGGGGGGGCCGTCGTGGAGACCCAGTACTTC
TRBV5-4	NA	NA	TRBJ2-3	CASSSPGTDTQYF	TGTGCCAGCAGCTCCCCAGGCACAGATACGCAGTATTTT
TRBV30	TRBD1	NA	TRBJ1-1	CAWTRDSNTEAFF	TGTGCCTGGACCAGGGACAGTAACACTGAAGCTTTCTTT
TRBV2	NA	few	TRBJ1-6	CASSEDSAYNSPLHF	TGTGCCAGCAGTGAAGACAGTGCCTATAATTCACCCCTCCACTTT